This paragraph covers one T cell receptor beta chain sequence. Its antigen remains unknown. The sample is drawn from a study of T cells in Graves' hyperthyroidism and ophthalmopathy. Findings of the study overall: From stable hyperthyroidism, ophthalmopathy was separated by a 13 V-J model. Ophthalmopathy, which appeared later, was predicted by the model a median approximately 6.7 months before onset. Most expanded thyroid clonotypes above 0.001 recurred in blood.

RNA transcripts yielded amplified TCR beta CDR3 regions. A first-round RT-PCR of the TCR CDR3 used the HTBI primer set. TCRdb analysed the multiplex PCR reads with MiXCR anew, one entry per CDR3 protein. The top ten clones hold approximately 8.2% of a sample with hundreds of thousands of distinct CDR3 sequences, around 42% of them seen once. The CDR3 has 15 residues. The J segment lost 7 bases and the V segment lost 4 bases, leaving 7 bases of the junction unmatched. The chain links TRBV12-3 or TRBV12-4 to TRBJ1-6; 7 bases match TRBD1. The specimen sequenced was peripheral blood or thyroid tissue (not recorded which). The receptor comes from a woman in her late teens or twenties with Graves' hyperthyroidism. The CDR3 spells CASSWDGQENSPLHF. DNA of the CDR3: TGTGCCAGCAGTTGGGACGGACAGGAGAATTCACCCCTCCACTTT.